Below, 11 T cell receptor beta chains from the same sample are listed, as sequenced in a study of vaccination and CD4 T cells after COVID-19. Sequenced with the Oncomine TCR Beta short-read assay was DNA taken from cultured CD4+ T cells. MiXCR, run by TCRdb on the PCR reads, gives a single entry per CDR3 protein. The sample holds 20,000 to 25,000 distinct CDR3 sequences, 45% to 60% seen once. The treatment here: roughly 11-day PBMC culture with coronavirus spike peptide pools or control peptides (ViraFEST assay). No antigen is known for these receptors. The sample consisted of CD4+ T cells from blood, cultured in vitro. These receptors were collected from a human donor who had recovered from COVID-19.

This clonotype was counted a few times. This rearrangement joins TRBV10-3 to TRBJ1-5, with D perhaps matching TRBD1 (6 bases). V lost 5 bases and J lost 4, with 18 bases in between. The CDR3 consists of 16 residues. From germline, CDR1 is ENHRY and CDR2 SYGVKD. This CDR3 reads CAISPVRGGPNQPQHF. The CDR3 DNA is TGTGCCATCAGTCCCGTTCGAGGGGGACCAAATCAGCCCCAGCATTTT.

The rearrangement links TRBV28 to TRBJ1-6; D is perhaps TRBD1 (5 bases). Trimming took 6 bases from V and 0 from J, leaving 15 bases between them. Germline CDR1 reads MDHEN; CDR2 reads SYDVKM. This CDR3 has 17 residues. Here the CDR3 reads CASSTPGRSSYNSPLHF. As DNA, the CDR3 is TGTGCCAGCAGCACTCCGGGACGGAGCTCCTATAATTCACCCCTCCACTTT.

This CDR3 is CSAILGQAGPYSNQPQHF. In DNA form, the CDR3 reads TGCAGTGCCATCCTCGGACAGGCCGGCCCTTATAGCAATCAGCCCCAGCATTTT. V is TRBV20-1 and J is TRBJ1-5; 7 bases match TRBD1. The CDR3 consists of 18 residues. Trimming cost V 6 bases and J 0 bases; bases outside gene matches: 17. Per the germline V gene, CDR1 is DFQATT and CDR2 is SNEGSKA (reference sequence).

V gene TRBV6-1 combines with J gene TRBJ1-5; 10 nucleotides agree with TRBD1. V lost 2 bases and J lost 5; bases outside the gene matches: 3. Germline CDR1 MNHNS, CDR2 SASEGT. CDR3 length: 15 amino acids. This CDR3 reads CASSEMTGGYQPQHF. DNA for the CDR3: TGTGCCAGCAGTGAAATGACAGGGGGCTATCAGCCCCAGCATTTT.

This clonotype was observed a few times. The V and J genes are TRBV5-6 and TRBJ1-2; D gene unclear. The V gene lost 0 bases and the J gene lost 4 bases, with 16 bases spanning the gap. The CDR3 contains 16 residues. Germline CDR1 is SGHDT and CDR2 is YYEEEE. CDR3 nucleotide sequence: TGTGCCAGCAGCTTGGGGCCCAGAGGCTACGCCTATGGCTACACCTTC. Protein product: CASSLGPRGYAYGYTF.

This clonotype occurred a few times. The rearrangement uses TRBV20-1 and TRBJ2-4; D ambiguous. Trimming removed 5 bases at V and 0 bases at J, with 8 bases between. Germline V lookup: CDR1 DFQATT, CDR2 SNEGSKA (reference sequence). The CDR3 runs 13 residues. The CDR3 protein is CSAWWLAKNIQYF. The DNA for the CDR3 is TGCAGTGCTTGGTGGTTAGCCAAAAACATTCAGTACTTC.

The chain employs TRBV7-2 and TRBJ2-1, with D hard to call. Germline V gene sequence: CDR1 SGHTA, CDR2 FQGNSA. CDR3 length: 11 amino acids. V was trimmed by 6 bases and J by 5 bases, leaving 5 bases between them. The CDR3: CASSGDNEQFF. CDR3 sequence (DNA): TGTGCCAGCAGTGGAGACAATGAGCAGTTCTTC.

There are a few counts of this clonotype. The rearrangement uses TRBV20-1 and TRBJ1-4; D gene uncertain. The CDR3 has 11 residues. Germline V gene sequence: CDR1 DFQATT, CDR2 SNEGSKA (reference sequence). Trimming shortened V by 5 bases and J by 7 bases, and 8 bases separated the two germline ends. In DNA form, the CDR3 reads TGCAGTGCTCCCTTGGGTGAAAAACTGTTTTTT. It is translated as CSAPLGEKLFF.

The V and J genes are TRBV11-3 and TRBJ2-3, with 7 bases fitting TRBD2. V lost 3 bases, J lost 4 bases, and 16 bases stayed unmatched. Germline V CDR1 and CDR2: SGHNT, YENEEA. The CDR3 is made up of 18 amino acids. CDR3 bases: TGTGCCAGCAGCTTGGGACTAACCCCCACCCCGAAGGCAGATACGCAGTATTTT. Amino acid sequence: CASSLGLTPTPKADTQYF.

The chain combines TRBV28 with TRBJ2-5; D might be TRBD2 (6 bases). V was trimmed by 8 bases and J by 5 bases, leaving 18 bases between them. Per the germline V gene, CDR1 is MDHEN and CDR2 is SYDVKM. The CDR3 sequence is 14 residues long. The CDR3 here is CASHPSVEGETQYF. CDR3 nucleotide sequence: TGTGCCAGCCACCCCTCGGTGGAGGGGGAGACCCAGTACTTC.

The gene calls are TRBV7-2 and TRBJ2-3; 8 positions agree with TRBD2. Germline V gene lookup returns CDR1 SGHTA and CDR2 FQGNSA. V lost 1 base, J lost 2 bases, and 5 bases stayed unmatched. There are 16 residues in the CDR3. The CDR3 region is CASSLGIAGSTDTQYF. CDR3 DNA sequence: TGTGCCAGCAGCTTAGGAATAGCGGGATCCACAGATACGCAGTATTTT.